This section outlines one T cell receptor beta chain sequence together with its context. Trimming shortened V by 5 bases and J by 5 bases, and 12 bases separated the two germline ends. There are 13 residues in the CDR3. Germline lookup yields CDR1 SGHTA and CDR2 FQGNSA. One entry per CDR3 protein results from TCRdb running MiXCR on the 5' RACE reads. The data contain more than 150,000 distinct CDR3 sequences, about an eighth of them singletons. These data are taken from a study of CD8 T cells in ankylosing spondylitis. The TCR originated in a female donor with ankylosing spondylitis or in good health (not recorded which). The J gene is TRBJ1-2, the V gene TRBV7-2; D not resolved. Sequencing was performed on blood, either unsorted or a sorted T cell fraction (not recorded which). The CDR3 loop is CASSPFSEYGYTF. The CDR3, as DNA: TGTGCCAGCAGCCCCTTTTCGGAGTATGGCTACACCTTC. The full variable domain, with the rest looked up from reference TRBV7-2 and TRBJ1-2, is GAGVSQSPSNKVTEKGKDVELRCDPISGHTALYWYRQSLGQGLEFLIYFQGNSAPDKSGLPSDRFSAERTGGSVSTLTIQRTQQEDSAVYLCASSPFSEYGYTFGSGTRLTVV.